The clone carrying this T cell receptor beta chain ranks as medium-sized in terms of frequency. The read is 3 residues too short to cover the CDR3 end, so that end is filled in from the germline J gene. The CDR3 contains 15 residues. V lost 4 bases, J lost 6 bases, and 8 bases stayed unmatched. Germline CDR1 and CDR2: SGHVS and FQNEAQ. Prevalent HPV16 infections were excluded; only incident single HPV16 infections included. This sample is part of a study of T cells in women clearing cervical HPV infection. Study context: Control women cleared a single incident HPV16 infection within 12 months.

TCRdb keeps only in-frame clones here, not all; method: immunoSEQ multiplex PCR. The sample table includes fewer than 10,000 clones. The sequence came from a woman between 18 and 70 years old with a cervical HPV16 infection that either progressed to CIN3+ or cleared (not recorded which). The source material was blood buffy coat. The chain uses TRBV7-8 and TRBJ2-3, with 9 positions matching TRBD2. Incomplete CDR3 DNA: TGTGCCAGCAGCTCCCGCGGGACTAGCTACGATACG. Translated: CASSSRGTSYDT. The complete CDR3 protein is CASSSRGTSYDTQYF.